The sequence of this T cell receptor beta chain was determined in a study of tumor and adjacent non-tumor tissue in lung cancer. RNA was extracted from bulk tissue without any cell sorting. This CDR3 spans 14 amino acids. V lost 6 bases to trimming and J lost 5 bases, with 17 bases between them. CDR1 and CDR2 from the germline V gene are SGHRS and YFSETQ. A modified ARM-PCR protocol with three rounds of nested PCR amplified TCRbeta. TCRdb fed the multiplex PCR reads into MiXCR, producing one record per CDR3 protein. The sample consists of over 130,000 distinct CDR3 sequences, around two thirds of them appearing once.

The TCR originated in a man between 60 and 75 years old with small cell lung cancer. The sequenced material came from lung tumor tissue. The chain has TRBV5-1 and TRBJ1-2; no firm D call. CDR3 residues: CASTPSPGKYGYTF. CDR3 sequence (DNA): TGCGCCAGCACCCCTTCGCCAGGCAAATATGGCTACACCTTC.